The 13 T cell receptor beta chains reported below all come from one sample, sequenced in a study of blood T cell repertoires in COVID-19. Produced via immunoSEQ multiplex PCR; TCRdb's table is partial and in-frame only. In the table there are 250,000 to 350,000 clones, approximately 88% of which are singletons. The source material was PBMCs or T cells enriched from blood (not recorded which). All receptors come from a young woman who had recovered from COVID-19.

The chain carries TRBV6-5 and TRBJ2-1; D is unresolved. Germline loops: CDR1 MNHEY, CDR2 SVGAGI. Trimming stripped 0 bases from V and 0 bases from J, with 6 bases between. The CDR3 length is 15 residues. The CDR3: CASSYSRSSYNEQFF. The CDR3 region has the DNA TGTGCCAGCAGTTACTCGAGGAGCTCCTACAATGAGCAGTTCTTC.

The chain carries TRBV28 and TRBJ2-3; no firm D call. CDR3 length: 12 residues. Trimming took off 4 bases at V and 2 bases at J, with 4 bases between the two ends. Germline lookup yields CDR1 MDHEN and CDR2 SYDVKM. CDR3 sequence: CASSSYTDTQYF. The CDR3 bases are TGTGCCAGCAGTTCCTACACAGATACGCAGTATTTT.

V gene TRBV7-3 combines with J gene TRBJ2-7; 9 nucleotides line up with TRBD2. Unmatched junction bases numbered 10, after V lost 1 base and J lost 6 bases. CDR3 length: 16 residues. Germline CDR1 SGHTA, CDR2 FQGTGA. The CDR3 sequence: CASSLRAGTSPSEQYF. The CDR3 DNA reads as TGTGCCAGCAGCTTAAGAGCCGGGACTAGCCCATCCGAGCAGTACTTC. The full variable domain, completed using reference TRBV7-3 and TRBJ2-7, is GAGVSQTPSNKVTEKGKYVELRCDPISGHTALYWYRQSLGQGPEFLIYFQGTGAADDSGLPNDRFFAVRPEGSVSTLKIQRTERGDSAVYLCASSLRAGTSPSEQYFGPGTRLTVT.

The chain combines TRBV4-2 with TRBJ2-3, with 10 bases fitting TRBD2. Germline lookup yields CDR1 LGHNA and CDR2 YNFKEQ. This CDR3 region has 15 residues. V shed 4 bases and J 2 bases; nucleotides not matched to a gene: 3. DNA of the CDR3: TGTGCCAGCAGCCCTAGCGGGGGCTACACAGATACGCAGTATTTT. It is translated as CASSPSGGYTDTQYF.

The CDR3 loop reads CASSRIQGLNTGELFF. The DNA of the CDR3 is TGTGCCAGCAGCCGAATACAGGGGCTGAACACCGGGGAGCTGTTTTTT. The rearrangement links TRBV11-1 to TRBJ2-2, with TRBD1 matching over 7 bases. This CDR3 is 16 amino acids long. With V trimmed by 5 bases and J by 1 base, 7 bases remained unmatched. Germline V lookup: CDR1 SGHAT, CDR2 FQDESV (reference sequence).

The chain joins TRBV12-3 or TRBV12-4 to TRBJ2-2; D is possibly TRBD2 (5 bases). This CDR3 has 13 amino acids. Trimming pared 4 bases from V and 5 bases from J, leaving 8 bases between. For the CDR3, the DNA is TGTGCCAGCAGTTCCACGGGAACCGGGGAGCTGTTTTTT. Residues: CASSSTGTGELFF.

The chain has TRBV5-4 and TRBJ2-7; TRBD2 matches at 10 bases. J gave up 2 bases and V 1 base, and 6 bases lay outside the gene matches. CDR3 size: 16 residues. The germline V gene has CDR1 SGHNT and CDR2 YYREEE (reference sequence). CDR3 region: CASSLPSGRAPYEQYF. CDR3 in DNA: TGTGCCAGCAGCTTGCCGAGCGGGAGGGCCCCCTACGAGCAGTACTTC. The complete variable domain, with remaining parts taken from reference TRBV5-4 and TRBJ2-7, reads ETGVTQSPTHLIKTRGQQVTLRCSSQSGHNTVSWYQQALGQGPQFIFQYYREEENGRGNFPPRFSGLQFPNYSSELNVNALELDDSALYLCASSLPSGRAPYEQYFGPGTRLTVT.

V is TRBV19 and J is TRBJ2-1, with TRBD2 identical over 10 bases. The CDR3 spans 16 residues. Germline CDR1 and CDR2: LNHDA and SQIVND (reference sequence). J was trimmed by 3 bases and V by 5 bases; bases with no gene match: 7. The CDR3 DNA is TGTGCCAGTAGTGCCCTAGCGGGAGCCTACTACAATGAGCAGTTCTTC. It encodes CASSALAGAYYNEQFF.

This chain connects TRBV7-2 to TRBJ2-1; 12 nucleotides agree with TRBD2. Germline lookup yields CDR1 SGHTA and CDR2 FQGNSA. This CDR3 contains 15 residues. V trimming: 6 bases; J trimming: 5 bases; junction bases outside the gene matches: 5. CDR3 bases: TGTGCCAGCAGTCCTAGCGGGAGGGAAAACAATGAGCAGTTCTTC. Protein: CASSPSGRENNEQFF. Full variable domain (missing parts from reference TRBV7-2 and TRBJ2-1): GAGVSQSPSNKVTEKGKDVELRCDPISGHTALYWYRQSLGQGLEFLIYFQGNSAPDKSGLPSDRFSAERTGGSVSTLTIQRTQQEDSAVYLCASSPSGRENNEQFFGPGTRLTVL.

This sequence joins TRBV24-1 and TRBJ2-3; D not certain. CDR3 length: 15 residues. V was shortened by 3 bases and J by 0 bases, with 9 bases between the two germline ends. CDR1 is KGHDR, CDR2 SFDVKD, per germline. Here the CDR3 reads CATSDATDSTDTQYF. CDR3 in DNA: TGTGCCACCAGTGATGCGACTGATAGCACAGATACGCAGTATTTT.

This rearrangement joins TRBV4-2 to TRBJ2-5, with a tentative D call TRBD2 (6 bases). The CDR3 runs to 16 residues. V dropped 4 bases and J dropped 9 bases, with 24 bases sitting between them. Germline V gene sequence: CDR1 LGHNA, CDR2 YNFKEQ. This CDR3 is CASSPVGSGVGEAQYF. The CDR3 DNA sequence: TGTGCCAGCAGCCCTGTAGGGAGCGGAGTTGGGGAGGCCCAGTACTTC.

This rearrangement joins TRBV15 to TRBJ1-3; TRBD1 might be the D (6 bases). Germline V gene data show CDR1 as LNHNV and CDR2 as YYDKDF (reference sequence). The V gene lost 7 bases and the J gene lost 4 bases, with 14 bases spanning the gap. The CDR3 has 14 residues. The CDR3 is CATIQTGEGNTIYF. In DNA, the CDR3 is TGTGCCACCATTCAGACAGGCGAAGGAAACACCATATATTTT.

J is TRBJ1-1 and V is TRBV4-1; 7 bases map to TRBD1. CDR1 and CDR2 (germline): MGHRA, YSYEKL. CDR3 length: 14 amino acids. J lost 6 bases, V lost 3 bases, and 7 bases had no gene match. The CDR3 loop is CASSHFGQAAEAFF. The CDR3 DNA reads as TGCGCCAGCAGCCACTTCGGACAGGCCGCTGAAGCTTTCTTT.